This T cell receptor beta chain stems from a study of cytotoxic CD8 clonotypes in ibrutinib-treated CLL. The overall study: Response samples were taken after a median of approximately 11 months on treatment, range 6 to 36.

Assay used: immunoSEQ multiplex PCR; TCRdb lists only in-frame clones, some missing. The sample consists of more than 200,000 clones, around 70% of them appearing once. J lost 4 bases, V lost 6 bases, and 11 bases had no gene match. The CDR3 is 16 amino acids. Per germline, CDR1 SGHTA and CDR2 FQGNSA. The sequences come from PBMCs, collected after 12 months of ibrutinib treatment. The receptor was derived from a human donor with chronic lymphocytic leukemia. The chain uses TRBV7-2 and TRBJ1-2; 10 positions match TRBD1. CDR3 loop: CASSSQGQGPSYGYTF. The CDR3 bases are TGTGCCAGCAGTTCCCAGGGACAGGGGCCTTCCTATGGCTACACCTTC.